The TCR beta chain described here comes from a study of T cells in Graves' hyperthyroidism and ophthalmopathy (dated by TCRdb to the late 2010s). Concerning the study at large: Peripheral blood was collected at initial diagnosis, before any treatment. After blood sampling, hyperthyroidism patients were treated with methimazole at a starting dose of 30 mg daily, and ophthalmopathy patients were treated with high-dose intravenous methylprednisolone. Thyroid tissue and blood T-cell repertoires from more than five Graves' hyperthyroidism patients were also compared in the study. To identify distinguishing TCR V-J signatures, a discovery cohort of 100 or so patients was used, comprising some 43 with Graves' ophthalmopathy and roughly 60 with stable Graves' hyperthyroidism. According to the paper, TCR Vbeta CDR3 sequencing was carried out on around 140 peripheral blood samples, which came from fewer than 50 ophthalmopathy, 75 to 80 hyperthyroidism and about 17 progressor patients. Whether ophthalmopathy could be predicted prospectively was tested in an independent validation cohort made up of 18 hyperthyroidism patients plus 17 patients who later progressed to ophthalmopathy. The 90 to 100 discovery patients were randomly split 7:3 into training and test sets.

The TCR beta CDR3 regions were amplified from RNA transcripts. The first round of RT-PCR for the TCR CDR3 was performed with the HTBI primer set and the Qiagen OneStep RT-PCR kit. Libraries were constructed in a second round of multiplex PCR, after which size selection and purification were performed. Libraries were sequenced paired-end with 100 bp reads on an Illumina HiSeq2000. Per the original workflow: SOAPnuke was used to process the raw data, throwing out any read that contained adapters or uncalled bases, had a mean Phred below 15, or lacked an exact constant-primer or identifier match. High-quality paired reads were merged using COPE v1.2.5, and each unique nucleotide sequence was defined as a clonotype. MiTCR v1.1 was used to align clonotypes to the IMGT TRBV, TRBD and TRBJ reference segments. Analysis was restricted to V-J combinations with a frequency above 0.0001, which covered 98% to 99.2% of repertoires. A TCS score was defined as the ratio of F50 (clonal expansion) to E x V (chaos), with BLOSUM62-based TCRdist applied between CDR3 peptides within each V-J. Welch's t-statistics and random forest reduced fewer than 550 V-J features to around 14, which were used in a naive Bayes classifier (R e1071). The public sequencing data were trimmed at Q25 with fastp and processed into clonotypes with MiXCR by TCRdb, which kept only in-frame beta chains. All rows with the same CDR3 protein become a single entry with the most common DNA and genes. TCRdb assigned the V and J calls; the authors' analysis was not used. This sample lists roughly 580,000 distinct CDR3 sequences; approximately 13% were detected once. The ten largest make up almost 6% of the sample.

This clonotype was seen many times. The antigen this receptor binds is unknown. Base-call qualities are not available, and no considerably larger clone is one nucleotide away. Trimming removed 5 bases from V and 2 bases from J; the gene matches leave 12 bases unexplained. The germline V gene encodes CDR1 SGHVS and CDR2 FQNEAQ. The CDR3 holds 16 amino acids from the cysteine to the phenylalanine. CDR3 DNA is the only sequence kept; it has 48 bases, read in frame from the first base. Broad study findings and their caveats: During validation, the model predicted progression to ophthalmopathy a median of roughly six months ahead of onset, with around 70% sensitivity and more than 72% specificity. Most expanded thyroid clonotypes (frequency above 0.001) were also detected in blood, a finding suggesting that blood repertoires may reflect thyroid immune responses. Sample size was not statistically predetermined, and investigators were not blinded to group allocation. In cross-validation, a model built on a 13 V-J signature told ophthalmopathy apart from stable hyperthyroidism with 87.88% sensitivity and approximately 81% specificity, and in testing the same model reached 80%/75%.

Hyperthyroidism patients were aged 18 to 65 years and newly diagnosed, with disease duration of less than 2 months. The study excluded patients with uncontrolled infections, other autoimmune diseases, pregnancy or lactation. Diagnoses relied on clinical symptoms, serum thyroxine and TRAb, thyroid ultrasound and orbital computed tomography. Blood from progressor patients was collected at the time of first diagnosis with hyperthyroidism, before any ophthalmopathy symptoms had appeared. PBMCs were isolated from about 9 ml of fresh peripheral blood by Ficoll-Paque density gradient centrifugation. Patients classed as progressors first received a Graves' hyperthyroidism diagnosis and then went on to develop ophthalmopathy during follow-up. Trizol reagent was used to extract total RNA, and RNA quality was then checked on an Agilent 2100 Bioanalyzer.

This clonotype was obtained from a woman aged 25 to 39 with Graves' hyperthyroidism that later progressed to Graves' ophthalmopathy. The sequencing sample was made of blood. The chain uses TRBV7-8 and TRBJ2-7; 7 bases in the middle match TRBD2. CDR3 loop: CASSRPILADTYEQYF. The DNA is as follows: TGTGCCAGCAGCCGCCCGATTCTAGCGGATACCTACGAGCAGTACTTC.